This passage covers 18 T cell receptor beta chains from one sample sequenced in a study of beta chain features in type 1 diabetes. These receptors have no known antigen. TCRB transcripts that were expressed got sequenced, as all of the isolated RNA had been reverse transcribed. Profiled with immunoSEQ multiplex PCR; TCRdb holds only in-frame clones, not every one. The data hold about 340,000 clones, with around 9% observed a single time. Whole-study results and caveats: TCRB CDR3s were moderately but significantly shorter in Type 1 diabetes patients in all four CD4+ subsets.

Source material: central memory CD4+ T cells from blood. The receptors originated from a man aged 30 to 45 with type 1 diabetes.

The rearrangement links TRBV2 to TRBJ2-3; D unresolved. Germline V gene data show CDR1 as SNHLY and CDR2 as FYNNEI. The germline V and J ends were trimmed by 6 bases and 4 bases, with 8 bases remaining between them. The CDR3 is 12 residues long. DNA for the CDR3: TGTGCCAGCAGAGGGTCCGCAGATACGCAGTATTTT. Amino acid sequence: CASRGSADTQYF.

The J gene is TRBJ1-2, the V gene TRBV30; D call uncertain. CDR1 is GTSNPN, CDR2 SVGIG, per germline (reference sequence). Trimming left V 5 bases short and J 8 bases short, with 12 bases between. This CDR3 spans 11 amino acids. The CDR3 DNA sequence: TGTGCCTGGGTTATTATGAGGGGCTACACCTTC. Translation: CAWVIMRGYTF.

The chain combines TRBV6-5 with TRBJ1-2; D uncertain. Germline assignment: CDR1 MNHEY and CDR2 SVGAGI. V was shortened by 6 bases and J by 3 bases, with 14 bases between the two germline ends. There are 14 residues in the CDR3. CDR3 sequence (DNA): TGTGCCAGCAGCCAGGCACCGGTCGACTATGGCTACACCTTC. It encodes CASSQAPVDYGYTF.

The chain employs TRBV7-8 and TRBJ2-5; D gene uncertain. This CDR3 comprises 13 residues. The germline CDR1 and CDR2 sequences are SGHVS and FQNEAQ. Trimming left V 9 bases short and J 5 bases short, with 16 bases between. The CDR3 spells CASSRGMWETQYF. DNA for the CDR3: TGTGCCAGTTCGAGAGGCATGTGGGAGACCCAGTACTTC.

This clone was counted at least ten times. This chain uses TRBV5-1 with TRBJ2-1; weak D call: TRBD1 (6 bases). V gave up 2 bases and J gave up 9 bases, with 18 bases separating them. Germline V gene lookup returns CDR1 SGHRS and CDR2 YFSETQ. CDR3 length: 15 amino acids. Written as DNA, the CDR3 is TGCGCCAGCAGCTTCCTTCCAGGGGAGTACGGTGAGCAGTTCTTC. Translation: CASSFLPGEYGEQFF.

Concerning this clone itself: This same CDR3 is encoded by further DNA sequences in the sample. The rearrangement links TRBV4-3 to TRBJ2-7, with 12 bases lining up with TRBD2. The CDR3 loop spans 15 amino acids. The V gene end was trimmed by 3 bases and the J gene end by 3 bases; junction bases not matched to a gene: 3. CDR1 and CDR2 (germline): LGHNA, YSLEER. The CDR3 coding sequence is TGCGCCAGCAGCCAGAGACTAGCGGGGGACTACGAGCAGTACTTC. Translating it yields CASSQRLAGDYEQYF.

This clone was observed a handful of times. This chain connects TRBV28 to TRBJ2-1; possibly TRBD2 for D (5 bases). Germline lookup yields CDR1 MDHEN and CDR2 SYDVKM. This CDR3 spans 15 amino acids. Trimming removed 6 bases at V and 2 bases at J, with 14 bases between. The DNA of the CDR3 is TGTGCCAGCAGACATGAGCGGCGTACCTACAATGAGCAGTTCTTC. Residues: CASRHERRTYNEQFF.

The rearrangement uses TRBV7-2 and TRBJ1-2, with TRBD1 matching over 7 bases. With 4 bases clipped from V and 4 bases from J, the junction kept 6 bases outside the gene matches. Germline V gene sequence: CDR1 SGHTA, CDR2 FQGNSA. The CDR3 is 14 amino acids. The CDR3 loop reads CASSSGTDIYGYTF. Here the CDR3 DNA reads TGTGCCAGCAGCTCAGGGACAGATATCTATGGCTACACCTTC.

The genes are TRBV6-5 and TRBJ2-7; 9 positions match TRBD2. The CDR3 totals 15 residues. Trimming removed 6 bases from V and 5 bases from J; junction bases left unmatched: 11. CDR1 and CDR2 (germline): MNHEY, SVGAGI. The CDR3 region is CASRGLGGGDNEQYF. In nucleotides, the CDR3 is TGTGCCAGCAGGGGTCTTGGCGGGGGGGATAACGAGCAGTACTTC.

V gene TRBV9 combines with J gene TRBJ2-3; unclear D gene. This CDR3 has 16 residues. V lost 3 bases and J 0 bases, leaving 14 bases between the germline ends. The germline CDR1 and CDR2 sequences are SGDLS and YYNGEE. CDR3 sequence: CASSADQAPSTDTQYF. In DNA form, the CDR3 reads TGTGCCAGCAGCGCCGATCAGGCTCCTAGCACAGATACGCAGTATTTT. The full variable domain, in which reference TRBV9 and TRBJ2-3 provide the parts outside the CDR3, is DSGVTQTPKHLITATGQRVTLRCSPRSGDLSVYWYQQSLDQGLQFLIQYYNGEERAKGNILERFSAQQFPDLHSELNLSSLELGDSALYFCASSADQAPSTDTQYFGPGTRLTVL.

The rearrangement joins TRBV15 to TRBJ2-7; D remains unclear. The ends were cut back, 1 base at V and 4 bases at J, with 2 bases in the middle. Germline V gene data show CDR1 as LNHNV and CDR2 as YYDKDF (reference sequence). CDR3 size: 11 residues. Here the CDR3 reads CATSRAYEQYF. The CDR3, as DNA: TGTGCCACCAGCAGAGCTTACGAGCAGTACTTC.

This clone was seen a few times. The chain is built from TRBV28 and TRBJ2-1; 8 bases fit TRBD1. Germline V lookup: CDR1 MDHEN, CDR2 SYDVKM. V lost 4 bases and J lost 9; bases outside the gene matches: 8. The CDR3 runs to 14 residues. CDR3 in amino acids: CASSYPGQVGEQFF. The CDR3 DNA reads TGTGCCAGCAGTTACCCGGGACAGGTCGGTGAGCAGTTCTTC.

This clone came up a few times. This chain uses TRBV29-1 with TRBJ1-2, with unresolved D. The CDR3 extends over 11 amino acids. V lost 4 bases and J 4 bases, leaving 7 bases between the germline ends. The germline V gene has CDR1 SQVTM and CDR2 ANQGSEA. In DNA form, the CDR3 reads TGCAGCGTTGGGCCCCGCTATGGCTACACCTTC. It is translated as CSVGPRYGYTF. The whole variable domain, filled in from reference TRBV29-1 and TRBJ1-2, reads SAVISQKPSRDICQRGTSLTIQCQVDSQVTMMFWYRQQPGQSLTLIATANQGSEATYESGFVIDKFPISRPNLTFSTLTVSNMSPEDSSIYLCSVGPRYGYTFGSGTRLTVV.

The sample holds a few counts of this clone. The V call is TRBV25-1, the J call TRBJ1-4; TRBD1 agrees at 7 bases. The CDR3 runs to 18 residues. Germline CDR1 is MGHDK and CDR2 is SYGVNS. V shed 3 bases, J shed 0 bases, and the junction held 10 bases outside the gene matches. The CDR3 DNA reads as TGTGCCAGCAGTGACGGTCCAGGGGGGCCTGCAACTAATGAAAAACTGTTTTTT. As protein: CASSDGPGGPATNEKLFF.

This clone was seen a handful of times. The rearrangement links TRBV5-6 to TRBJ2-3; no firm D call. Trimming pared 5 bases from V and 4 bases from J, leaving 5 bases between. CDR3 length: 11 amino acids. Germline CDR1 reads SGHDT; CDR2 reads YYEEEE. CDR3 DNA sequence: TGTGCCAGCAGTGGTTCAGATACGCAGTATTTT. It yields the protein CASSGSDTQYF.

The chain recombines TRBV4-1 with TRBJ2-5; 9 nucleotides agree with TRBD1. The J call is uncertain, as TRBJ2-7 better fits the DNA end. The germline V gene encodes CDR1 MGHRA and CDR2 YSYEKL. The CDR3 runs 17 residues. CDR3 DNA sequence: TGCGCCAGCAGCCAAGATCGAGGGACAGGGAATACCTACGAGCAGTACTTC. Translation gives CASSQDRGTGNTYEQYF.

As regards this clone: A read error may account for a junction end that differs from germline. V gene TRBV4-1 combines with J gene TRBJ1-6; 9 bases match TRBD1. Germline V gene lookup returns CDR1 MGHRA and CDR2 YSYEKL. There are 15 residues in the CDR3. CDR3 region: CASSQGQGYNSPLHF. The CDR3, as DNA: TGTGCCAGCAGCCAAGGACAGGGGTACAATTCACCCCTCCACTTT.

This clone was seen more than once but under ten times. The gene calls are TRBV11-2 and TRBJ2-5; D is perhaps TRBD1 (7 bases). From germline, CDR1 is SGHAT and CDR2 FQNNGV. V was cut by 1 base and J by 5 bases, with 14 bases left in between. This CDR3 spans 15 amino acids. CDR3 bases: TGTGCCAGCAGCTTAGGGCAGGGGGGCGTGGAGACCCAGTACTTC. Its translation: CASSLGQGGVETQYF.